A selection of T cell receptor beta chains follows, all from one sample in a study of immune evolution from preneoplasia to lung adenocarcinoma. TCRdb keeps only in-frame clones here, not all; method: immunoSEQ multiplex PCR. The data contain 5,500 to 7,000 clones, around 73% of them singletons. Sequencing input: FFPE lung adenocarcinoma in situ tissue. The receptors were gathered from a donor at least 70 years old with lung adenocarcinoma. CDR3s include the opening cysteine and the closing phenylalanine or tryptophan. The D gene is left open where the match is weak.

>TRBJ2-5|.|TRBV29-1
CSVVPRGRQETQYF
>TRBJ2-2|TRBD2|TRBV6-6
CASSYTGTSPTWELFF
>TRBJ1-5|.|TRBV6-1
CASSEAFQPQHF
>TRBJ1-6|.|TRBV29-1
CSVHDSRNSPLHF
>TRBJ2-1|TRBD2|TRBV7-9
CASSLSLAGEYNEQFF
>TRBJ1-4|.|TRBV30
CAWSVAGFGEKLFF
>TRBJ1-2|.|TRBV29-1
CSVDLGTYGYTF
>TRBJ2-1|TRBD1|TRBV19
CASSGRDRQLNEQFF
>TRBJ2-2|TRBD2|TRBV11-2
CAGGTPSGESSNTGELFF
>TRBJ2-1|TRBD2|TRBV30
CAWSRLAGAGDEQFF
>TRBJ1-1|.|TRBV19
CASSMGLTGRSTEAFF
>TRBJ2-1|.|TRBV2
CATVGRISDEQFF
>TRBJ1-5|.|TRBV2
CASKPTVHSNQPQHF
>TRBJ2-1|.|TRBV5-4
CASSLRPSNEQFF
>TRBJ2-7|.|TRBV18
CASSPRADRYEQYF
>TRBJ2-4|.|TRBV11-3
CASSSIQRNIQYF
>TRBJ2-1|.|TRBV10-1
CASSEYGYNEQFF
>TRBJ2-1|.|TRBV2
CASSKDRAALEQFF
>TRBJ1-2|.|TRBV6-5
CASSLDSLSNYGYTF
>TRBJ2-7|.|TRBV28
CASSRGGSSYEQYF
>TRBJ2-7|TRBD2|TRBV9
CASSVGTSALSYEQYF
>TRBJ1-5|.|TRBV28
CASSLEGQPQHF
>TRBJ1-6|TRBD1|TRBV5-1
CASSLADRAWSPLHF
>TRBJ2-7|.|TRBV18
CASSPPNSYYEQYF
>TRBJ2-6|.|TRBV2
CASSESGANVLTF
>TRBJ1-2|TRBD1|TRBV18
CASSKFQGANGYTF
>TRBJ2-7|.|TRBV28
CASTGAYEQYF
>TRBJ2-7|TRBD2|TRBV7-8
CASSRGLAAYEQYF
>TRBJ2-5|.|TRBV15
CATSRHTAYQETQYF
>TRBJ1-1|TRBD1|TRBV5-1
CASSLAGGMNTEAFF
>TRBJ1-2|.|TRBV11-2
CASSLDQGSGGYTF
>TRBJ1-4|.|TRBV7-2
CASSPGPSTNEKLFF
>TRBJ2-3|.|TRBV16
CASSQGEGDTQYF
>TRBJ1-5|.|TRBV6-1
CASSEYGVSNQPQHF
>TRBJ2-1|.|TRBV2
CASSDEGLEQFF
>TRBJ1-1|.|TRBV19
CASGRKVNTEAFF
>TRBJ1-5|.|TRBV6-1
CASILGDRFNQPQHF
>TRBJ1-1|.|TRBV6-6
CASSYSQPGGTEAFF
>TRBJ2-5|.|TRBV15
CATRGLSKETQYF
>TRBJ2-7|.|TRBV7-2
CASSPDFSRHYEQYF
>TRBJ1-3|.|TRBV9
CASSVDSGSGNTIYF
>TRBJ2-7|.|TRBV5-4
CASSFTASEQYF
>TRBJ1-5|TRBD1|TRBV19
CASSLRQGGNNQPQHF
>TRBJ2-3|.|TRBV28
CASSRGSFAYF
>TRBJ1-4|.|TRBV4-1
CASSRPTNEKLFF
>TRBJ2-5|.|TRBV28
CASSPQETQYF
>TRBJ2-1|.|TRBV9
CASSSRDLEGEQFF
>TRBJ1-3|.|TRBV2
CASSDGPISGNTIYF
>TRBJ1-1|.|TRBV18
CASQTPSGNTEAFF
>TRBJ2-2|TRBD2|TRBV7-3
CASGMVSGANTGELFF
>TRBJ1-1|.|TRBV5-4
CASSLSDRLDTGAFF
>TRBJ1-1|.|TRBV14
CASSQVGKGTEAFF
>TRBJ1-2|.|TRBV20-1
CSARWQRGYTF
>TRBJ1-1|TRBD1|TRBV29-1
CSVDRATPSTEAFF
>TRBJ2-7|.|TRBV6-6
CASSYGLMKAYEQYF
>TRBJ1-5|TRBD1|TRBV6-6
CASRTTGGVSNQPQHF
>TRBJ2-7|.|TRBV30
CAWSVPFDSAYEQYF
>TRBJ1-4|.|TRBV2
CASSLGSANEKLFF
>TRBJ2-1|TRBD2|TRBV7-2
CASSLAGGNQFF
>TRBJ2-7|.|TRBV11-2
CASSLNRGEQYF